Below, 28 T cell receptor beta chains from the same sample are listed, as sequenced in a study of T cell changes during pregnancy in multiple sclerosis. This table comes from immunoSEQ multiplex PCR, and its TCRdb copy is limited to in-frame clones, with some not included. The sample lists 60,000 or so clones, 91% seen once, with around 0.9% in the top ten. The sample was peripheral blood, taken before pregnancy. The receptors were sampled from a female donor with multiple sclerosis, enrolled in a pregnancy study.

CDR3 amino acids: CASSLGTNYGYTF. The CDR3 DNA reads TGTGCCAGCAGCTTGGGTACTAACTATGGCTACACCTTC. V and J are TRBV5-6 and TRBJ1-2; D gene uncertain. The CDR3 contains 13 residues. V dropped 0 bases and J dropped 0 bases, with 3 bases sitting between them. Germline CDR1 reads SGHDT; CDR2 reads YYEEEE.

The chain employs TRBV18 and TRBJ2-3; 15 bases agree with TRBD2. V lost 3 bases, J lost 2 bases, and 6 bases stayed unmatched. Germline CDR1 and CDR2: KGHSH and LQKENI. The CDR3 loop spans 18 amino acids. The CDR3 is CASSPGLAGGVHTDTQYF. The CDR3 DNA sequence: TGTGCCAGCTCACCGGGACTAGCGGGGGGCGTCCACACAGATACGCAGTATTTT.

CDR3 amino acids: CAWSVEPGDWLGTNEKLFF. CDR3 DNA: TGTGCCTGGAGTGTAGAGCCAGGGGATTGGCTGGGTACTAATGAAAAACTGTTTTTT. V is TRBV30 and J is TRBJ1-4; a weak D match, TRBD1 (6 bases). Between the trimmed V and J ends, which lost 0 bases and 2 bases, there was a span of 22 bases. The CDR3 is 19 amino acids. Looked up from germline, CDR1 is GTSNPN and CDR2 is SVGIG (reference sequence).

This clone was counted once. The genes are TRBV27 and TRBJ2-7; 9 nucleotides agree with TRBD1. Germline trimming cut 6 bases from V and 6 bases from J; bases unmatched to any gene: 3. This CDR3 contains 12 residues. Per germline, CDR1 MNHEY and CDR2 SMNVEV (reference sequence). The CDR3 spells CASRRTGAEQYF. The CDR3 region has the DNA TGTGCCAGCAGAAGGACAGGGGCCGAGCAGTACTTC.

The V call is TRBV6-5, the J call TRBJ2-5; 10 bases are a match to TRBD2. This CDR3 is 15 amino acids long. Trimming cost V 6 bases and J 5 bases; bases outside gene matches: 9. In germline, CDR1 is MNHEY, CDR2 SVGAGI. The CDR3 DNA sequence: TGTGCCAGCAGCCCTCTAGCGGGGGTTCGCGAGACCCAGTACTTC. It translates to CASSPLAGVRETQYF.

The CDR3 here is CASSWGLAGGPGYEQFF. The CDR3 DNA is TGTGCCAGCAGCTGGGGTCTAGCGGGGGGGCCGGGTTATGAGCAGTTCTTC. The chain employs TRBV13 and TRBJ2-1; 12 nucleotides align to TRBD2. With V trimmed by 4 bases and J by 8 bases, 12 bases remained unmatched. Germline CDR1 is PRHDT and CDR2 is FYEKMQ (reference sequence). The CDR3 is 17 residues long.

CDR3 DNA sequence: TGTGCCAGCTCACCGGAGTGGATCGTTGGCTACACCTTC. It specifies CASSPEWIVGYTF. V is TRBV18 and J is TRBJ1-2; D is ambiguous. The V end lost 3 bases, the J end lost 7 bases, and 12 bases lay between the germline ends. Per germline, CDR1 KGHSH and CDR2 LQKENI. The CDR3 has 13 residues.

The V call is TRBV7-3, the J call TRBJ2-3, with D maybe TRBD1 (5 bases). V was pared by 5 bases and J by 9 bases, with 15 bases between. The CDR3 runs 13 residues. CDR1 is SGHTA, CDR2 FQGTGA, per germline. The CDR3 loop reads CASSRTPLGTQYF. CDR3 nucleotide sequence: TGTGCCAGCAGCCGGACACCGCTAGGCACGCAGTATTTT.

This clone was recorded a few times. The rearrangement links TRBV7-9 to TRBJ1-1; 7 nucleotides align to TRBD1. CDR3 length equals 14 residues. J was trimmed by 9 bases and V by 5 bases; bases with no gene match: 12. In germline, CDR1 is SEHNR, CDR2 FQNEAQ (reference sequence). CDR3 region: CASSQPGQDRKAFF. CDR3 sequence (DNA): TGTGCCAGCAGCCAACCCGGACAGGACAGGAAAGCTTTCTTT.

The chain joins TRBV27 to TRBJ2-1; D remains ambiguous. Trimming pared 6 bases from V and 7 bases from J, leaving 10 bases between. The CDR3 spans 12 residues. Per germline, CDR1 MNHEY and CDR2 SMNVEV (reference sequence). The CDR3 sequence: CASRKIGNEQFF. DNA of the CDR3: TGTGCCAGCAGAAAAATCGGGAATGAGCAGTTCTTC.

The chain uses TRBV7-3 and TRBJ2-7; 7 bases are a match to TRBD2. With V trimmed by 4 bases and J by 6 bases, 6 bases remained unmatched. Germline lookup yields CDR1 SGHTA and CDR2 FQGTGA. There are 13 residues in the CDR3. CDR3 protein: CASSSGTTSEQYF. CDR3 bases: TGTGCCAGCAGCTCCGGGACTACGAGCGAGCAGTACTTC.

CDR3 sequence (DNA): TGTGCCAGCAGCCCAGGGCCTATGGGAGATACGCAGTATTTT. It translates to CASSPGPMGDTQYF. The chain joins TRBV11-3 to TRBJ2-3; perhaps TRBD1 as D (5 bases). The CDR3 consists of 14 residues. V was shortened by 5 bases and J by 5 bases, with 14 bases between the two germline ends. Germline V gives CDR1 SGHNT, CDR2 YENEEA.

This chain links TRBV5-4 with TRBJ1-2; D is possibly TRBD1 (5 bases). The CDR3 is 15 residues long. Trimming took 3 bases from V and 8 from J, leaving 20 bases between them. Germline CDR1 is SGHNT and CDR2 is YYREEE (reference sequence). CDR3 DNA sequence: TGTGCCAGCAGCTCCGAGACAGCGCGGGCGGGGGGCTACACCTTC. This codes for CASSSETARAGGYTF.

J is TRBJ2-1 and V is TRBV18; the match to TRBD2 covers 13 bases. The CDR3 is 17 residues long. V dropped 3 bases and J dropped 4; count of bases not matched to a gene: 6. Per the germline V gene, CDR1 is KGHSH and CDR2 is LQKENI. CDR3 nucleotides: TGTGCCAGCTCACCTCGGACTAGCGGGGGCTTTTACAATGAGCAGTTCTTC. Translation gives CASSPRTSGGFYNEQFF.

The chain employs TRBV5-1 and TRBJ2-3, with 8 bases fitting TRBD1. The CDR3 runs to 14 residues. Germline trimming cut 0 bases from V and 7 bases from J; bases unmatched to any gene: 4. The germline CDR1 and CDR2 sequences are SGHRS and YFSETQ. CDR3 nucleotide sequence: TGCGCCAGCAGCTTGGGGACAGGGATACATACGCAGTATTTT. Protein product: CASSLGTGIHTQYF.

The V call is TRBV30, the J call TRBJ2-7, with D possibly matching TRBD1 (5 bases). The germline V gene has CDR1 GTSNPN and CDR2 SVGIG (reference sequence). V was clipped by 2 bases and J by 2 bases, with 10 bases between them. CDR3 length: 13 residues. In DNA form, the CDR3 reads TGTGCCTGGAGTCTTTGGGGCACCTACGAGCAGTACTTC. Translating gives CAWSLWGTYEQYF.

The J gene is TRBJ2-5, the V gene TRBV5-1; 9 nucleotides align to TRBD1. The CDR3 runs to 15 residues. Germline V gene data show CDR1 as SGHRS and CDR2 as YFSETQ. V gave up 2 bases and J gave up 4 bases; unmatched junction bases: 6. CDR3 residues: CASSFLTGGGETQYF. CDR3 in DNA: TGCGCCAGCAGCTTCCTAACAGGGGGCGGAGAGACCCAGTACTTC. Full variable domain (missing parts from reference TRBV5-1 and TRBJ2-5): KAGVTQTPRYLIKTRGQQVTLSCSPISGHRSVSWYQQTPGQGLQFLFEYFSETQRNKGNFPGRFSGRQFSNSRSEMNVSTLELGDSALYLCASSFLTGGGETQYFGPGTRLLVL.

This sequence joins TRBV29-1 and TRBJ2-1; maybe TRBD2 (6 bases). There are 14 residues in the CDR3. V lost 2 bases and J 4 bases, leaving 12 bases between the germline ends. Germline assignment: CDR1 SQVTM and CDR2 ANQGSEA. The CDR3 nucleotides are TGCAGCGTTGAACCGGGGGACGCGTACAATGAGCAGTTCTTC. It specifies CSVEPGDAYNEQFF.

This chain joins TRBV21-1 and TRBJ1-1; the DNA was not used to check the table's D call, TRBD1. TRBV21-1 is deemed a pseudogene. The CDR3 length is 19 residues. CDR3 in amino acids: CASSKAHPGDREVTTEAFF. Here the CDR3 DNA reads TGTGCCAGCAGCAAAGCCCATCCAGGGGACCGGGAAGTTACCACTGAAGCTTTCTTT.

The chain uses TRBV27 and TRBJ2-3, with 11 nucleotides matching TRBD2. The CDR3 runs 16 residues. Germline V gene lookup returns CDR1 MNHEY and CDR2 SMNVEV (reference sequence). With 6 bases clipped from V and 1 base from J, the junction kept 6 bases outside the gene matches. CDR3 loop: CASRWGTSGGTDTQYF. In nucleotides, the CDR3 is TGTGCCAGCAGATGGGGGACTAGCGGAGGCACAGATACGCAGTATTTT.

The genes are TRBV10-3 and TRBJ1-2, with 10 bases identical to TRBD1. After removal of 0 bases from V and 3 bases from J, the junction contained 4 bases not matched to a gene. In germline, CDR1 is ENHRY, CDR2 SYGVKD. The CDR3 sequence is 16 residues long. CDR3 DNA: TGTGCCATCAGTGAGTCCCGACAGGGGGCCCACTATGGCTACACCTTC. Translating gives CAISESRQGAHYGYTF.

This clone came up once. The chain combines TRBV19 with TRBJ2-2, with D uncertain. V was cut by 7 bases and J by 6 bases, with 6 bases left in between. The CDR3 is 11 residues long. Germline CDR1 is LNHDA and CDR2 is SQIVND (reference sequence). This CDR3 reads CASNYPGELFF. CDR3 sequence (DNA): TGTGCCAGTAATTATCCCGGGGAGCTGTTTTTT.

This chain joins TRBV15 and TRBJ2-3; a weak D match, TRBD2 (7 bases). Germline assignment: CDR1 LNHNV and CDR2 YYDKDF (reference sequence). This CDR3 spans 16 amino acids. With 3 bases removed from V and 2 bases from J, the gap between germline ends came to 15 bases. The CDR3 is CATSSQGGALTDTQYF. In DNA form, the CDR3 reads TGTGCCACCAGCAGCCAAGGGGGGGCCCTCACAGATACGCAGTATTTT.

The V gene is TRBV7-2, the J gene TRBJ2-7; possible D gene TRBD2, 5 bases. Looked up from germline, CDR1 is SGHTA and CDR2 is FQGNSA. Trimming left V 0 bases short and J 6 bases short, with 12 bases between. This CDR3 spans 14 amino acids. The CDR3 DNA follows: TGTGCCAGCAGCTTAGCTCGGCGGGCGGTCGAGCAGTACTTC. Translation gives CASSLARRAVEQYF.

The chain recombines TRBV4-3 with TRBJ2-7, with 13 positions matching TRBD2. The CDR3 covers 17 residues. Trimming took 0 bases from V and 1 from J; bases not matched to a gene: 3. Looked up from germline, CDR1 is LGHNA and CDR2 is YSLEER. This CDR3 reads CASSQELAGGRSYEQYF. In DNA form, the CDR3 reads TGCGCCAGCAGCCAAGAACTAGCGGGGGGGCGGTCCTACGAGCAGTACTTC.

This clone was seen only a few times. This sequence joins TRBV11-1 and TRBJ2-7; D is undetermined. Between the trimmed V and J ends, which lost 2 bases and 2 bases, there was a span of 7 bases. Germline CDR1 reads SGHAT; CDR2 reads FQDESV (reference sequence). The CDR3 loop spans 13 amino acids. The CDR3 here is CASSLFGAYEQYF. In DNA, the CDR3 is TGTGCCAGCAGCTTATTCGGAGCCTACGAGCAGTACTTC.

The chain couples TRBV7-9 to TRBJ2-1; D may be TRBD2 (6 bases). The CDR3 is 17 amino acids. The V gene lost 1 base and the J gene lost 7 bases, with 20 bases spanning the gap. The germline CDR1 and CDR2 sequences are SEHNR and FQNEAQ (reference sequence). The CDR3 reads CASSLGAGSRRGNEQFF. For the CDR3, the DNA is TGTGCCAGCAGCTTAGGTGCTGGGTCAAGGAGGGGAAATGAGCAGTTCTTC.

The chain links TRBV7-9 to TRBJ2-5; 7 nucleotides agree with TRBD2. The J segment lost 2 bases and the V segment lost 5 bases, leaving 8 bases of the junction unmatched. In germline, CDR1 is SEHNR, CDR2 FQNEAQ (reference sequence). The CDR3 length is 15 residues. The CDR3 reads CASSPGWGLQETQYF. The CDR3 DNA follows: TGTGCCAGCAGCCCCGGATGGGGACTACAAGAGACCCAGTACTTC.